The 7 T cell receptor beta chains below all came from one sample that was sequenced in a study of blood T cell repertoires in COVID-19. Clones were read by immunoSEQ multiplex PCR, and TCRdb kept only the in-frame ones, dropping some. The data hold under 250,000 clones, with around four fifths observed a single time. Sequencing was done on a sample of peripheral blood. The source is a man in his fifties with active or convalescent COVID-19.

The DNA for the CDR3 is TGTGCCAGCAGTTTATGGGTTGGGGGAGGGCGGTCCTACGAGCAGTACTTC. It translates to CASSLWVGGGRSYEQYF. The chain recombines TRBV28 with TRBJ2-7, with 7 bases matching TRBD2. The CDR3 is made up of 17 amino acids. V was clipped by 0 bases and J by 1 base; unmatched bases: 9. Looked up from germline, CDR1 is MDHEN and CDR2 is SYDVKM. Filled out from reference TRBV28 and TRBJ2-7, the complete variable domain reads DVKVTQSSRYLVKRTGEKVFLECVQDMDHENMFWYRQDPGLGLRLIYFSYDVKMKEKGDIPEGYSVSREKKERFSLILESASTNQTSMYLCASSLWVGGGRSYEQYFGPGTRLTVT.

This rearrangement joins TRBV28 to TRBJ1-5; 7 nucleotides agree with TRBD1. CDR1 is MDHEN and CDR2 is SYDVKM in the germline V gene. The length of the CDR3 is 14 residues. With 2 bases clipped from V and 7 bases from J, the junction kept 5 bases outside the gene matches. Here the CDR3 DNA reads TGTGCCAGCAGTTTAGCAGGGGGTGAGCAGCCCCAGCATTTT. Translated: CASSLAGGEQPQHF.

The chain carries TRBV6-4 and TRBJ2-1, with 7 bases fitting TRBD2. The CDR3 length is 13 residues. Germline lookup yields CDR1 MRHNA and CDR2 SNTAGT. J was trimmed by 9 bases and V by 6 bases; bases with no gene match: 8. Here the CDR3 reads CASSRDYLGEQFF. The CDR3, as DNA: TGTGCCAGCAGCCGGGACTACCTTGGTGAGCAGTTCTTC.

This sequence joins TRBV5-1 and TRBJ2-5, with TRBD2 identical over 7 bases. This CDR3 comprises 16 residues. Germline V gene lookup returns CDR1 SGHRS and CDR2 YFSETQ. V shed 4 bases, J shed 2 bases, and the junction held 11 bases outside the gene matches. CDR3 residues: CASSIRPAGLQETQYF. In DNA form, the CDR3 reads TGCGCCAGCAGCATCCGGCCAGCGGGGTTGCAAGAGACCCAGTACTTC.

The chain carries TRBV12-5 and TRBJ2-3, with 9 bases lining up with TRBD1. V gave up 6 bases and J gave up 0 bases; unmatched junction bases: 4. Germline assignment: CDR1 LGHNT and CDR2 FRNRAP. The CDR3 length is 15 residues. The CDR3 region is CASGTGTGSTDTQYF. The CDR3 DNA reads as TGTGCTAGTGGAACCGGGACAGGGAGCACAGATACGCAGTATTTT.

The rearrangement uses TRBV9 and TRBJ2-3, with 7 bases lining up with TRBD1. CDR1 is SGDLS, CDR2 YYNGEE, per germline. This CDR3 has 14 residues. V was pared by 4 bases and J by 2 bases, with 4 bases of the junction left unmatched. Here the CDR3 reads CASSPGQDTDTQYF. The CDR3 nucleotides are TGTGCCAGCAGCCCAGGACAGGACACAGATACGCAGTATTTT.

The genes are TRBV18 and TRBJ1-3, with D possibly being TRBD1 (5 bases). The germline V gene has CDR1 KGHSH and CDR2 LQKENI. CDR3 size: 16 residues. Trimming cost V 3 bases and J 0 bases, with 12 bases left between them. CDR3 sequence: CASSPLQETSGNTIYF. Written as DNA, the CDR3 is TGTGCCAGCTCACCCCTACAGGAGACCTCTGGAAACACCATATATTTT.